These 13 T cell receptor beta chains came from one sample sequenced in a study of blood T cell repertoires in COVID-19. Sequencing used immunoSEQ multiplex PCR; TCRdb keeps in-frame clones, though not all of them. The sample records around 150,000 clones, 80% to 90% being singletons. The sequenced material came from peripheral blood. The source of these receptors is a middle-aged woman with acute or convalescent COVID-19.

This chain joins TRBV19 and TRBJ2-3; D is undetermined. The CDR3 totals 16 residues. CDR1 is LNHDA and CDR2 is SQIVND in the germline V gene (reference sequence). V gave up 0 bases and J gave up 1 base, with 11 bases separating them. The CDR3 coding sequence is TGTGCCAGTAGTATAGACCCCCTACCGGGCACAGATACGCAGTATTTT. Amino acid sequence: CASSIDPLPGTDTQYF.

The CDR3 DNA sequence: TGTGCCAGCACCCAAGGACAGGGCTATGGCTACACCTTC. Its protein is CASTQGQGYGYTF. The rearrangement joins TRBV7-2 to TRBJ1-2, with TRBD1 matching over 8 bases. The germline V gene encodes CDR1 SGHTA and CDR2 FQGNSA. V shed 7 bases, J shed 4 bases, and the junction held 5 bases outside the gene matches. The CDR3 loop spans 13 amino acids.

V usage is TRBV28 and J usage is TRBJ1-6; no clear D. Germline CDR1 and CDR2: MDHEN and SYDVKM. Trimming removed 3 bases at V and 11 bases at J, with 8 bases between. The CDR3 sequence is 12 residues long. CDR3 amino acids: CASSFLGAPLHF. CDR3 coding DNA: TGTGCCAGCAGTTTCCTCGGGGCACCCCTCCACTTT.

The V and J genes are TRBV7-9 and TRBJ2-1; 11 bases are shared with TRBD2. This CDR3 region has 17 residues. Unmatched junction bases numbered 12, after V lost 8 bases and J lost 3 bases. Germline values: CDR1 SEHNR, CDR2 FQNEAQ (reference sequence). The CDR3 sequence is CASVGSLAGGIYNEQFF. CDR3 DNA: TGTGCCAGCGTCGGATCCCTAGCGGGAGGTATCTACAATGAGCAGTTCTTC.

The rearrangement links TRBV2 to TRBJ1-6, with 8 bases identical to TRBD1. CDR1 and CDR2 (germline): SNHLY, FYNNEI. With V trimmed by 6 bases and J by 9 bases, 7 bases remained unmatched. This CDR3 is 14 amino acids long. CDR3 loop: CASRAGTGRSPLHF. In DNA, the CDR3 is TGTGCCAGCAGGGCCGGGACAGGACGTTCACCCCTCCACTTT.

The genes are TRBV6-5 and TRBJ2-5; 14 bases fit TRBD2. Germline CDR1 and CDR2: MNHEY and SVGAGI. The CDR3 is 15 residues long. J gave up 4 bases and V 6 bases, and 4 bases lay outside the gene matches. CDR3 bases: TGTGCCAGCAGGCCAGGGACTAGCGGGAGAGAGACCCAGTACTTC. The encoded protein is CASRPGTSGRETQYF.

The gene calls are TRBV29-1 and TRBJ2-5; 9 bases match TRBD2. V was pared by 4 bases and J by 4 bases, with 4 bases of the junction left unmatched. The CDR3 length is 13 residues. Germline lookup yields CDR1 SQVTM and CDR2 ANQGSEA. CDR3 protein: CSVGEAGGETQYF. CDR3 in DNA: TGCAGCGTTGGGGAAGCGGGAGGAGAGACCCAGTACTTC.

V gene TRBV19 combines with J gene TRBJ1-3; no clear D. Trimming removed 3 bases at V and 1 base at J, with 13 bases between. The CDR3 spans 16 residues. Germline-derived CDR1 and CDR2 are LNHDA and SQIVND (reference sequence). CDR3 loop: CASSMALEKSGNTIYF. CDR3 nucleotide sequence: TGTGCCAGTAGTATGGCCCTAGAAAAATCTGGAAACACCATATATTTT.

V usage is TRBV11-3 and J usage is TRBJ2-3; 10 nucleotides agree with TRBD2. This CDR3 has 15 residues. V was clipped by 4 bases and J by 1 base; unmatched bases: 2. Germline V gene data show CDR1 as SGHNT and CDR2 as YENEEA. CDR3 sequence: CASSYLAGGTDTQYF. The CDR3 DNA reads TGTGCCAGCAGCTACCTAGCGGGAGGCACAGATACGCAGTATTTT.

Only one count was recorded for this clone. V and J are TRBV4-3 and TRBJ1-3; D gene ambiguous. Germline lookup yields CDR1 LGHNA and CDR2 YSLEER. This CDR3 region has 18 residues. The ends were cut back, 0 bases at V and 0 bases at J, with 15 bases in the middle. The CDR3 bases are TGCGCCAGCAGCCAAGAACCCCCCCGGGGAAACTCTGGAAACACCATATATTTT. It translates to CASSQEPPRGNSGNTIYF.

This chain links TRBV5-4 with TRBJ2-1; 13 bases map to TRBD2. The V gene end was trimmed by 4 bases and the J gene end by 4 bases; junction bases not matched to a gene: 5. The CDR3 sequence is 16 residues long. Germline CDR1 reads SGHNT; CDR2 reads YYREEE (reference sequence). The CDR3, as DNA: TGTGCCAGCAGCGTACCGGGACTAGCGGGATACAATGAGCAGTTCTTC. It is translated as CASSVPGLAGYNEQFF.

This chain connects TRBV11-2 to TRBJ1-1; no clear D. V was shortened by 1 base and J by 6 bases, with 12 bases between the two germline ends. Germline V gene data show CDR1 as SGHAT and CDR2 as FQNNGV. The CDR3 totals 14 residues. The CDR3 nucleotides read TGTGCCAGCAGCTTAGGAGTGAATAACGCTGAAGCTTTCTTT. Translating it yields CASSLGVNNAEAFF.

The rearrangement links TRBV7-3 to TRBJ1-1; 8 bases fit TRBD1. V was clipped by 1 base and J by 5 bases; unmatched bases: 3. CDR3 size: 14 residues. Germline V gives CDR1 SGHTA, CDR2 FQGTGA. The CDR3 DNA sequence: TGTGCCAGCAGCTTAAATACAGGGGGGACTGAAGCTTTCTTT. Protein: CASSLNTGGTEAFF. Full variable domain (remainder filled in from reference TRBV7-3 and TRBJ1-1): GAGVSQTPSNKVTEKGKYVELRCDPISGHTALYWYRQSLGQGPEFLIYFQGTGAADDSGLPNDRFFAVRPEGSVSTLKIQRTERGDSAVYLCASSLNTGGTEAFFGQGTRLTVV.